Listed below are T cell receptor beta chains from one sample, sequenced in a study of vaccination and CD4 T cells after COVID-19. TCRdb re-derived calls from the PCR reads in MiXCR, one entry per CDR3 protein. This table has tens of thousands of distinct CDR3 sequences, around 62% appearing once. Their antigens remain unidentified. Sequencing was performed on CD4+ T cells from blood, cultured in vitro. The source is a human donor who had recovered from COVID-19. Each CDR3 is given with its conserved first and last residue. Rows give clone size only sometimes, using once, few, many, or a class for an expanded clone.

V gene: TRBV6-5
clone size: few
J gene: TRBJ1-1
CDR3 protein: CASSYSWTDHTEAFF

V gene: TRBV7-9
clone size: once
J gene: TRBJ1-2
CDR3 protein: CASSRAASFYGYTF

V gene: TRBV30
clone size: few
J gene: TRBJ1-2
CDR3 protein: CAWSPGQGAYGYTF

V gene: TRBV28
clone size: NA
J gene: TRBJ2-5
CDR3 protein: CASSWLWDRDQETQYF

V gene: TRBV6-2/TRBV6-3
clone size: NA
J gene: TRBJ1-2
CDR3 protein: CASSYSSDRVYGYTF

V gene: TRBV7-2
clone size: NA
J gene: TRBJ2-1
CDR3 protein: CASSSRLAGGRNEQFF

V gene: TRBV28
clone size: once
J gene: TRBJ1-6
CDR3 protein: CASLSGSSSPLHF

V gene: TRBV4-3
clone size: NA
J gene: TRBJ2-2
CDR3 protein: CASSQEYSTGELFF

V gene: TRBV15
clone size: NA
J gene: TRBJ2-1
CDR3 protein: CATSRETVGGRDF

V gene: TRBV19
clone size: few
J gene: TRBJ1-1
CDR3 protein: CASSPRVGVQAFF

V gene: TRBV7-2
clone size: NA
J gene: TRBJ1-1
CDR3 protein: CASSIGGSAEAFF

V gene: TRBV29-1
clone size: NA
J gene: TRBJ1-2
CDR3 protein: CSVGQVINYGYTF

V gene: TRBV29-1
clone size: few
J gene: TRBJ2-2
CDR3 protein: CSVRAGTVTGELFF

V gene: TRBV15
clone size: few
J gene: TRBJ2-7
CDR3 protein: CATSRGGSHEQYF

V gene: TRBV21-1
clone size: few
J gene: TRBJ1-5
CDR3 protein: CASSKVHTGLRRGNSNQPQHF

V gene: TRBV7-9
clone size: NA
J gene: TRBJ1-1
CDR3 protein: CATPGQVRVNTEAFF

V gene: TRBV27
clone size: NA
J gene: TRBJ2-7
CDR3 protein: CASSEGDRGRYEQYF

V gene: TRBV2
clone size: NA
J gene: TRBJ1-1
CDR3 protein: CASSPLTGGRHTEAFF

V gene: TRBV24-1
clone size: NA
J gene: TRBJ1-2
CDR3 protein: CATSDSDRDGYTF

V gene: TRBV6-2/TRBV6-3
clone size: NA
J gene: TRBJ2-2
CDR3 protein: CASRRGNTGELFF

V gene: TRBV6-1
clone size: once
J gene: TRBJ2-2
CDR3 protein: CASRLWDTGELFF

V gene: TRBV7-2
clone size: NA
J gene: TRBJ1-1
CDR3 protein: CASSQVGGAMNTEAFF